This T cell receptor (beta chain) was observed in a study of long-term antiretroviral therapy in people with HIV. Regarding the study as a whole: Spans of CDR3 length were tighter for HIV repertoires than for controls.

The CDR3 runs 16 residues. V lost 5 bases, J lost 5 bases, and 21 bases lay in between. Germline CDR1 reads SEHNR; CDR2 reads FQNEAQ (reference sequence). They ran version v3.0 of the immunoSEQ assay at survey level. Data came from immunoSEQ multiplex PCR; TCRdb stores just in-frame clones and leaves some out. The sample carries approximately 18,000 clones, under 85% recorded once. In regard to this clone: Its antigen is still unknown.

V and J are TRBV7-9 and TRBJ2-5; the D gene is possibly TRBD2 (6 bases). This sequence was found in a woman between 35 and 50 years old with HIV. This sample comprised unsorted PBMCs, obtained 2.3 years after starting antiretroviral therapy. CDR3 amino acids: CASSRMAGPHGETQYF. CDR3 in DNA: TGTGCCAGCAGCCGGATGGCGGGGCCTCACGGGGAGACCCAGTACTTC.